Presented here are 25 T cell receptor beta chains from one specimen sequenced in a study of identical twins. One entry per CDR3 protein results from TCRdb running MiXCR on the 5' RACE reads. The data hold around 510,000 distinct CDR3 sequences, with roughly an eighth observed a single time. The sample also formed part of further work on yellow fever vaccine responses in identical twins.

Material for sequencing was CD4+ T cells sorted from blood. These receptors all come from a woman aged 18-30 years in good health.

In its sample, this clonotype was seen many times. DNA of the CDR3: TGCAGTGCTAAGAAGCCGGGACAGGGCCTGACCGGGGAGCTGTTTTTT. Translating it yields CSAKKPGQGLTGELFF. This chain joins TRBV20-1 and TRBJ2-2; 9 bases align to TRBD1. Per germline, CDR1 DFQATT and CDR2 SNEGSKA (reference sequence). The ends lost 4 bases at V and 5 bases at J; junction bases unmatched: 11. The CDR3 has 16 residues.

The rearrangement uses TRBV2 and TRBJ2-4; D not resolved. The V gene lost 4 bases and the J gene lost 7 bases, with 8 bases spanning the gap. Germline lookup yields CDR1 SNHLY and CDR2 FYNNEI. The CDR3 extends over 12 amino acids. The CDR3 is CASSVLTNIQYF. In nucleotides, the CDR3 is TGTGCCAGCAGTGTGCTGACGAACATTCAGTACTTC.

The sample holds a few counts of this clonotype. J is TRBJ1-2 and V is TRBV5-1, with TRBD1 matching 9 bases. The trim removed 5 bases at V and 8 bases at J, leaving 7 bases unmatched. The CDR3 runs to 13 residues. Germline loops: CDR1 SGHRS, CDR2 YFSETQ. In DNA, the CDR3 is TGCGCCAGCAGTTCACAGGGGGCGCGAGGCTACACCTTC. Translating it yields CASSSQGARGYTF.

This clonotype was counted a few times. The chain is built from TRBV27 and TRBJ1-1; D might be TRBD1 (6 bases). The germline V gene has CDR1 MNHEY and CDR2 SMNVEV (reference sequence). CDR3 length: 12 amino acids. Trimming shortened V by 3 bases and J by 9 bases, and 11 bases separated the two germline ends. As DNA, the CDR3 is TGTGCCAGCAGTTTCAGGGGCGCAAAAGCTTTCTTT. Residues: CASSFRGAKAFF.

The chain is built from TRBV30 and TRBJ1-1, with D perhaps TRBD1 (5 bases). Per the germline V gene, CDR1 is GTSNPN and CDR2 is SVGIG (reference sequence). The CDR3 runs 12 residues. The ends were cut back, 5 bases at V and 7 bases at J, with 14 bases in the middle. The CDR3 is CAWGAGSVEAFF. The CDR3 DNA reads as TGTGCCTGGGGGGCGGGATCGGTTGAAGCTTTCTTT.

V gene TRBV19 combines with J gene TRBJ2-3; 7 positions match TRBD1. The CDR3 extends over 14 amino acids. Germline values: CDR1 LNHDA, CDR2 SQIVND (reference sequence). Trimming cost V 6 bases and J 3 bases; bases outside gene matches: 6. The CDR3: CASRQGIGTDTQYF. The CDR3 nucleotides are TGTGCCAGTAGACAGGGGATTGGTACAGATACGCAGTATTTT.

This rearrangement joins TRBV20-1 to TRBJ2-7; possibly TRBD1 or TRBD2 for D (5 bases each). Looked up from germline, CDR1 is DFQATT and CDR2 is SNEGSKA (reference sequence). V gave up 6 bases and J gave up 3 bases, with 18 bases separating them. The CDR3 is 14 amino acids. CDR3 residues: CSAAFRDPIYEQYF. CDR3 DNA sequence: TGCAGTGCGGCATTCAGGGACCCTATCTACGAGCAGTACTTC.

This clonotype has at least ten counts. V gene TRBV10-3 combines with J gene TRBJ2-5; 7 nucleotides agree with TRBD1. Unmatched junction bases numbered 8, after V lost 5 bases and J lost 5 bases. The CDR3 spans 14 residues. Germline CDR1 is ENHRY and CDR2 is SYGVKD. The CDR3: CAISLSLTGETQYF. The CDR3 DNA reads as TGTGCCATCAGTTTGAGCTTGACAGGGGAGACCCAGTACTTC.

V and J are TRBV5-1 and TRBJ1-1; TRBD1 aligns across 10 bases. The V segment lost 0 bases and the J segment 6 bases; nucleotides outside the gene matches: 5. Germline CDR1 reads SGHRS; CDR2 reads YFSETQ. The CDR3 covers 15 residues. Here the CDR3 reads CASSLVQTGGSEAFF. Written as DNA, the CDR3 is TGCGCCAGCAGCTTGGTGCAGACAGGGGGCTCTGAAGCTTTCTTT.

The rearrangement uses TRBV7-9 and TRBJ2-1, with 8 bases lining up with TRBD1. Germline assignment: CDR1 SEHNR and CDR2 FQNEAQ (reference sequence). V lost 4 bases to trimming and J lost 7 bases; unmatched junction nucleotides: 3. This CDR3 has 13 amino acids. CDR3 protein: CASSSQGGNEQFF. CDR3 in DNA: TGTGCCAGCAGCTCACAGGGGGGTAATGAGCAGTTCTTC.

This rearrangement joins TRBV28 to TRBJ1-1; 7 positions match TRBD1. The V gene end was trimmed by 2 bases and the J gene end by 3 bases; junction bases not matched to a gene: 6. Germline V gives CDR1 MDHEN, CDR2 SYDVKM. CDR3 length: 15 residues. The CDR3 protein is CASSLPRGQHTEAFF. Written as DNA, the CDR3 is TGTGCCAGCAGTTTACCTAGGGGGCAGCACACTGAAGCTTTCTTT.

This clonotype was counted only a few times. CDR3 residues: CASSLGSRERETQYF. The CDR3, as DNA: TGTGCCAGCAGCTTAGGTTCGCGGGAGAGGGAGACCCAGTACTTC. This rearrangement joins TRBV11-2 to TRBJ2-5, with 7 bases fitting TRBD2. Trimming took 1 base from V and 5 from J; bases not matched to a gene: 7. The germline gives CDR1 SGHAT, CDR2 FQNNGV. The CDR3 runs to 15 residues.

The CDR3 is CASTSEFGVESGELFF. DNA of the CDR3: TGTGCCAGCACCTCTGAATTCGGGGTCGAATCCGGGGAGCTGTTTTTT. The chain recombines TRBV28 with TRBJ2-2; a possible D gene is TRBD2 (5 bases). V lost 7 bases and J 6 bases, leaving 21 bases between the germline ends. The germline V gene encodes CDR1 MDHEN and CDR2 SYDVKM. There are 16 residues in the CDR3.

This clonotype was seen ten or more times. The rearrangement uses TRBV12-3 or TRBV12-4 and TRBJ1-1; 7 bases line up with TRBD1. The V segment lost 5 bases and the J segment 1 base; nucleotides outside the gene matches: 7. The CDR3 contains 15 residues. CDR3 nucleotide sequence: TGTGCCAGCAGTGCCCGGACAGGAGCGAACACTGAAGCTTTCTTT. Translating gives CASSARTGANTEAFF.

The V call is TRBV19, the J call TRBJ2-7; TRBD1 matches at 9 bases. The CDR3 covers 18 residues. The V gene end was trimmed by 1 base and the J gene end by 6 bases; junction bases not matched to a gene: 16. CDR1 is LNHDA, CDR2 SQIVND, per germline (reference sequence). The CDR3 protein is CASSIGWFSVGTGSEQYF. As DNA, the CDR3 is TGTGCCAGTAGTATAGGATGGTTTTCCGTCGGGACAGGGAGCGAGCAGTACTTC.

The J gene is TRBJ2-7, the V gene TRBV12-3 or TRBV12-4; TRBD2 matches 10 bases. CDR3 length equals 15 residues. The V segment lost 6 bases and the J segment 1 base; nucleotides outside the gene matches: 6. CDR3 sequence reads: CASRIDSGRSYEQYF. CDR3 nucleotide sequence: TGTGCCAGCAGGATCGATAGCGGGAGGTCCTACGAGCAGTACTTC.

J is TRBJ2-5 and V is TRBV20-1; 9 nucleotides line up with TRBD2. Germline CDR1 DFQATT, CDR2 SNEGSKA (reference sequence). This CDR3 is 15 amino acids long. Losses at the gene ends were 2 bases for V and 5 bases for J; bases not matched to a gene: 9. DNA for the CDR3: TGCAGTGCTAGATCTGAAGGGACTAGCACGGAGACCCAGTACTTC. Translation: CSARSEGTSTETQYF.

This clonotype was counted only a few times. This chain connects TRBV29-1 to TRBJ2-1; D assignment may be TRBD1 or TRBD2 (7 bases each). CDR1 and CDR2 (germline): SQVTM, ANQGSEA. V was trimmed by 4 bases and J by 3 bases, leaving 16 bases between them. The CDR3 totals 15 residues. The DNA of the CDR3 is TGCAGCGTTGGGGGGGGTCAGGGGGACTACAATGAGCAGTTCTTC. Its translation is CSVGGGQGDYNEQFF.

The chain couples TRBV20-1 to TRBJ1-2, with 8 bases that match TRBD1. This CDR3 has 13 amino acids. The junction had 3 bases not matched to a gene; V was cut back by 3 bases and J by 3 bases. Germline CDR1 is DFQATT and CDR2 is SNEGSKA (reference sequence). CDR3 sequence reads: CSARGQAHYGYTF. For the CDR3, the DNA is TGCAGTGCTAGGGGACAGGCGCACTATGGCTACACCTTC.

V and J are TRBV29-1 and TRBJ2-3, with D possibly matching TRBD2 (6 bases). The germline CDR1 and CDR2 sequences are SQVTM and ANQGSEA. CDR3 length: 12 residues. The V and J ends lost 7 bases and 4 bases respectively, with 12 bases between them. In nucleotides, the CDR3 is TGCAGCGATACGGAGGGTGCAGATACGCAGTATTTT. It is translated as CSDTEGADTQYF.

The table lists this clonotype with a few counts. This chain uses TRBV5-1 with TRBJ2-3; D is possibly TRBD2 (7 bases). The CDR3 is 15 amino acids. The ends were cut back, 4 bases at V and 6 bases at J, with 18 bases in the middle. CDR1 is SGHRS and CDR2 is YFSETQ in the germline V gene. The CDR3 DNA follows: TGCGCCAGCAGCCGGAATTCGGGGGGCAGGGATACGCAGTATTTT. Its protein product is CASSRNSGGRDTQYF.

This chain links TRBV7-6 with TRBJ2-2, with TRBD1 matching over 7 bases. V lost 0 bases, J lost 0 bases, and 4 bases stayed unmatched. Germline CDR1 is SGHVS and CDR2 is FNYEAQ. The CDR3 loop spans 17 amino acids. The CDR3 is CASSLASGTANTGELFF. CDR3 nucleotide sequence: TGTGCCAGCAGCTTAGCCTCCGGGACAGCGAACACCGGGGAGCTGTTTTTT.

The chain uses TRBV2 and TRBJ2-1, with TRBD2 identical over 7 bases. Germline-derived CDR1 and CDR2 are SNHLY and FYNNEI. This CDR3 contains 14 residues. V was clipped by 4 bases and J by 10 bases; unmatched bases: 10. The CDR3 region has the DNA TGTGCCAGCAGTGGAGTGGCGGGGGTCAACGAGCAGTTCTTC. Encoded protein: CASSGVAGVNEQFF.

This clonotype has a single count. This chain links TRBV7-8 with TRBJ1-1, with D perhaps TRBD1 (5 bases). CDR3 length equals 13 residues. The V gene's germline CDR1 is SGHVS and CDR2 FQNEAQ. V was clipped by 2 bases and J by 7 bases, with 11 bases between them. The chain's CDR3 is CASSLWGGVEAFF. In DNA, the CDR3 is TGTGCCAGCAGCTTATGGGGAGGGGTTGAAGCTTTCTTT.

CDR3 coding DNA: TGTGCCACCAGCAGAGTCGGGGGAGACAGCAATCAGCCCCAGCATTTT. Protein product: CATSRVGGDSNQPQHF. The V call is TRBV15, the J call TRBJ1-5; a weak D match, TRBD1 (5 bases). The CDR3 spans 16 residues. Trimming took 1 base from V and 1 from J, leaving 11 bases between them. Germline lookup yields CDR1 LNHNV and CDR2 YYDKDF (reference sequence).